The entry below gives a single T cell receptor beta chain sequence along with its context. This record comes from a study of blood T cell repertoires in COVID-19. Across the whole study: Sites across the United States, Italy and Spain contributed samples from acute and convalescent COVID-19. PBMCs, B-cell-depleted T cells, or T cells were the source of the cDNA or gDNA that made up the material.

The V end lost 4 bases, the J end lost 5 bases, and 18 bases lay between the germline ends. The CDR3 contains 15 residues. Germline assignment: CDR1 SGHVS and CDR2 FNYEAQ. In the authors' workflow: Estimation of nucleated cell counts was performed using reference gene primer amplification. This table comes from immunoSEQ multiplex PCR, and its TCRdb copy is limited to in-frame clones, with some not included. V and J calls plus clone size are reproduced from that table; the DNA served to infer D and trimming. Of roughly 61,000 clones listed, 90% are singletons. The chain has TRBV7-6 and TRBJ2-7; D is ambiguous. Specimen: peripheral blood. This TCR was sampled from an elderly man with acute or convalescent COVID-19. Here the CDR3 DNA reads TGTGCCAGCAGCTCCAGACCGTCCACCCGGGACGAGCAGTACTTC. As protein: CASSSRPSTRDEQYF.